This T cell receptor (beta chain) was retrieved from a study of T cell repertoires in cytomegalovirus infection. The overall study: As its CMV epitopes, the study selected recently identified HLA-C-restricted and well-studied HLA-B-restricted targets. Evidence of both CMV infection and a matching HLA type came from public TCR beta signatures.

General study points: The ex vivo response was dominated by HLA-C-restricted CMV-specific TCR beta clonotypes.

V lost 4 bases, J lost 9 bases, and 13 bases lay in between. CDR1 is LNHNV and CDR2 is YYDKDF in the germline V gene (reference sequence). The CDR3 length is 13 residues. In the case of this clonotype: The antigen remains undetermined.

Via MiXCR, TCRdb re-called the reads, giving one row per CDR3 protein. The table shows approximately 470,000 distinct CDR3 sequences, with roughly 46% occurring only once. The sequence derives from a human donor in good health (CMV status not recorded). Some clones in this sample may be carry-over from other donors' samples. The source was cultured PBMCs, collected from culture after CMV antigen stimulation. This chain connects TRBV15 to TRBJ2-1; D may match TRBD1 or TRBD2 (5 bases each). CDR3 bases: TGTGCCACCAGCAATTATGGGGCGGGTGAGCAGTTCTTC. Its protein is CATSNYGAGEQFF.